These T cell receptor beta chains were read from a single sample in a study of cytomegalovirus exposure and HLA in healthy donors. TCRdb keeps only in-frame clones here, not all; method: immunoSEQ multiplex PCR. Of more than 100,000 clones detected, 65% to 90% appear once; the ten largest clones hold 2% to 2.5%. Sequenced input: PBMCs. Source of these receptors: a man under 40 in good health and CMV-seronegative. CDR3s include the opening cysteine and the closing phenylalanine or tryptophan. The order of the fields is clone size, V gene, D gene, J gene, CDR3 protein, CDR3 DNA. A D gene is named only where the DNA matches it firmly. The size field is filled for only some rows; it gives once, few, many or a size class.

>-|TRBV28|TRBD1|TRBJ1-2
CASGKQGAQYGYTF
TGTGCCAGCGGCAAACAGGGGGCGCAGTATGGCTACACCTTC
>-|TRBV7-8|TRBD1|TRBJ2-7
CASSLDRARPYEQYF
TGTGCCAGCAGCTTGGACAGGGCCCGACCCTACGAGCAGTACTTC
>-|TRBV27|-|TRBJ2-1
CASTKGGAYNEQFF
TGTGCCAGCACGAAGGGGGGGGCCTACAATGAGCAGTTCTTC
>-|TRBV21-1|-|TRBJ2-5
CASSTANKDRGGETQYF
TGTGCCAGCAGCACAGCAAACAAGGACAGGGGAGGAGAGACCCAGTACTTC
>once|TRBV5-1|TRBD1|TRBJ2-3
CASSLQGAQGTDTQYF
TGCGCCAGCAGCTTGCAGGGGGCGCAAGGCACAGATACGCAGTATTTT
>few|TRBV19|-|TRBJ1-6
CASTSRAPQSPLHF
TGTGCCAGTACCAGCAGGGCGCCCCAATCACCCCTCCACTTT
>-|TRBV7-9|-|TRBJ2-7
CASSLGQKTYEQYF
TGTGCCAGCAGCTTAGGACAAAAAACCTACGAGCAGTACTTC
>few|TRBV7-9|-|TRBJ2-6
CALGGDLSGANVLTF
TGTGCCTTAGGGGGGGACCTCTCTGGGGCCAACGTCCTGACTTTC
>-|TRBV18|TRBD1|TRBJ1-2
CASSPSGGSGHYGYTF
TGTGCCAGCTCACCTTCAGGGGGCAGCGGCCACTATGGCTACACCTTC
>-|TRBV19|-|TRBJ1-6
CASSPGSSYNSPLHF
TGTGCCAGTAGTCCGGGGAGCTCCTATAATTCACCCCTCCACTTT
>-|TRBV29-1|TRBD1|TRBJ2-7
CSVGVFGTGYEQYF
TGCAGCGTTGGGGTATTCGGGACAGGCTACGAGCAGTACTTC
>-|TRBV2|-|TRBJ1-6
CASKDTYNSPLHF
TGTGCCAGCAAGGACACCTATAATTCACCCCTCCACTTT
>once|TRBV19|TRBD1|TRBJ2-3
CASSIGRDRFYMDTQYF
TGTGCCAGTAGTATAGGCCGGGACAGGTTTTACATGGATACGCAGTATTTT
>-|TRBV9|-|TRBJ1-2
CASSGKPNYGYTF
TGTGCCAGCAGCGGCAAGCCCAACTATGGCTACACCTTC
>-|TRBV30|-|TRBJ1-5
CAWSPETGFNQPQHF
TGTGCCTGGAGTCCGGAGACAGGTTTCAATCAGCCCCAGCATTTT
>once|TRBV28|TRBD1|TRBJ2-3
CASIVDRVRGDTQYF
TGTGCCAGCATCGTTGACAGGGTTCGGGGAGATACGCAGTATTTT
>-|TRBV19|TRBD1|TRBJ2-1
CASSHPGQGVQGEFF
TGTGCCAGTAGCCATCCGGGACAGGGGGTACAGGGGGAGTTCTTC
>-|TRBV7-2|-|TRBJ2-1
CASSLWIVSGSYNEQFF
TGTGCCAGCAGCTTATGGATCGTGTCAGGCTCCTACAATGAGCAGTTCTTC
>-|TRBV2|TRBD1|TRBJ1-6
CASMIRQGESPLHF
TGTGCCAGCATGATACGACAGGGTGAATCACCCCTCCACTTT
>-|TRBV6-6|TRBD1|TRBJ2-7
CASSFLSWDSSYEQYF
TGTGCCAGCAGTTTCCTGTCGTGGGACAGCTCCTACGAGCAGTACTTC